A selection of T cell receptor beta chains follows, all from one sample in a study of OX40 agonist ivuxolimab in advanced cancers. Using immunoSEQ multiplex PCR, the repertoire was profiled, and TCRdb retains in-frame clones only, with some absent. Of tens of thousands of clones in the sample, about 81% were seen once. The specimen was CD4+ or CD8+ T cells sorted from blood, collected in a trial of the OX40 agonist ivuxolimab. Source of these receptors: an adult with an advanced solid tumor such as melanoma, head and neck, liver or kidney cancer. CDR3s include the opening cysteine and the closing phenylalanine or tryptophan. Each record gives: clone size, D gene, J gene, V gene, CDR3 protein, CDR3 DNA. D genes are given only for firm matches. The listing skips clone size in some rows; elsewhere it reads once, few, many or a size class.

>-|-|TRBJ1-2|TRBV7-2
CASSLNRGDGYTF
TGTGCCAGCAGCTTAAACCGGGGGGATGGCTACACCTTC
>-|TRBD2|TRBJ2-1|TRBV9
CASSVDGRGEQFF
TGTGCCAGCAGCGTAGACGGGAGGGGAGAGCAGTTCTTC
>-|-|TRBJ1-2|TRBV6-5
CASSRGSGYTF
TGTGCCAGCAGCAGGGGATCTGGCTACACCTTC
>-|-|TRBJ1-6|TRBV5-1
CASSLDGLQYNSPLHF
TGCGCCAGCAGCTTGGATGGTTTACAGTATAATTCACCCCTCCACTTT
>once|-|TRBJ2-7|TRBV7-3
CASSTMGVGSSYEQYF
TGTGCCAGCAGCACCATGGGGGTTGGGAGTTCCTACGAGCAGTACTTC
>-|TRBD1|TRBJ1-2|TRBV11-2
CASGTGSLSRNYGYTF
TGTGCCAGCGGGACAGGCAGCCTTTCCCGAAACTATGGCTACACCTTC
>once|TRBD1|TRBJ2-5|TRBV6-5
CASRWTGGIEETQYF
TGTGCCAGCCGATGGACAGGGGGCATTGAAGAGACCCAGTACTTC
>-|-|TRBJ1-6|TRBV11-2
CASTPRSGERNSPLHF
TGTGCCAGCACCCCCAGGTCGGGAGAAAGGAATTCACCCCTCCACTTT
>-|-|TRBJ1-6|TRBV5-1
CASRRQENSPLHF
TGCGCCAGCAGGCGACAGGAAAATTCACCCCTCCACTTT
>-|-|TRBJ2-2|TRBV11-3
CASSFPDRRKNTGELFF
TGTGCCAGCAGCTTCCCCGACCGAAGAAAGAACACCGGGGAGCTGTTTTTT
>-|TRBD2|TRBJ2-7|TRBV7-9
CASSPSLTSGYLYEQYF
TGTGCCAGCAGCCCTAGCTTGACTAGCGGGTACCTATACGAGCAGTACTTC
>once|-|TRBJ1-2|TRBV11-2
CASSYGRGGLYGYTF
TGTGCCAGCAGCTACGGCCGGGGGGGGTTATATGGCTACACCTTC
>few|-|TRBJ2-5|TRBV30
CAWSSNQMGLGGTQYF
TGTGCCTGGAGTTCAAACCAAATGGGACTGGGGGGGACCCAGTACTTC
>-|-|TRBJ2-1|TRBV7-3
CASSLGTEQFF
TGTGCCAGCAGCCTTGGGACTGAGCAGTTCTTC
>-|-|TRBJ2-1|TRBV25-1
CASSEWRVSNEQFF
TGTGCCAGCAGTGAATGGCGGGTTTCCAATGAGCAGTTCTTC
>-|-|TRBJ2-5|TRBV4-3
CASSPRAEGLGAQYF
TGCGCCAGCAGCCCGCGGGCGGAAGGGCTCGGGGCCCAGTACTTC
>-|TRBD2|TRBJ2-1|TRBV15
CATRHRGGSYNEQFF
TGTGCCACCCGTCACCGGGGGGGGTCCTACAATGAGCAGTTCTTC
>-|-|TRBJ2-3|TRBV19
CASSKSGDTQYF
TGTGCCAGTAGTAAGTCGGGAGATACGCAGTATTTT
>-|-|TRBJ2-5|TRBV9
CASSVEETQYF
TGTGCCAGCAGCGTAGAGGAGACCCAGTACTTC
>-|-|TRBJ2-7|TRBV6-6
CASSFDRYEQYF
TGTGCCAGCAGTTTTGACAGATACGAGCAGTACTTC
>once|-|TRBJ1-4|TRBV30
CAWSWGTSGNEKLFF
TGTGCCTGGAGTTGGGGGACGAGCGGAAATGAAAAACTGTTTTTT
>-|-|TRBJ1-2|TRBV5-1
CASSLMDSDYGYTF
TGCGCCAGCAGCTTGATGGACAGCGACTATGGCTACACCTTC
>-|TRBD2|TRBJ2-5|TRBV11-3
CASSSGALAGQETQYF
TGTGCCAGCAGCTCCGGGGCACTAGCGGGCCAAGAGACCCAGTACTTC
>-|-|TRBJ2-7|TRBV5-6
CASSLQGQTSYEQYF
TGTGCCAGCAGCTTACAGGGTCAAACGAGTTACGAGCAGTACTTC
>-|-|TRBJ2-5|TRBV29-1
CSVETWETVEETQYF
TGCAGCGTTGAAACCTGGGAAACTGTCGAAGAGACCCAGTACTTC
>-|TRBD1|TRBJ1-1|TRBV7-9
CASSLGGAGGQGAFF
TGTGCCAGCAGCTTAGGAGGGGCAGGGGGGCAGGGAGCTTTCTTT
>-|-|TRBJ2-7|TRBV6-1
CASSARSLDISYEQYF
TGTGCCAGCAGTGCGAGGTCACTAGACATCTCCTACGAGCAGTACTTC
>-|-|TRBJ2-7|TRBV27
CASSFGSLLGEQYF
TGTGCCAGCAGTTTCGGCAGTCTCTTAGGCGAGCAGTACTTC
>-|-|TRBJ1-1|TRBV5-1
CASSFDFGNTEAFF
TGCGCCAGCAGCTTTGATTTTGGGAACACTGAAGCTTTCTTT
>-|TRBD1|TRBJ1-4|TRBV30
CAWSVHRGSNEKLFF
TGTGCCTGGAGTGTTCACAGGGGGTCTAATGAAAAACTGTTTTTT
>-|-|TRBJ2-2|TRBV13
CASSLRGVGTGELFF
TGTGCCAGCAGCTTAAGGGGAGTAGGTACCGGGGAGCTGTTTTTT
>few|TRBD1|TRBJ1-1|TRBV6-5
CASRDTGDGTEAFF
TGTGCCAGCAGAGACACAGGGGATGGCACTGAAGCTTTCTTT